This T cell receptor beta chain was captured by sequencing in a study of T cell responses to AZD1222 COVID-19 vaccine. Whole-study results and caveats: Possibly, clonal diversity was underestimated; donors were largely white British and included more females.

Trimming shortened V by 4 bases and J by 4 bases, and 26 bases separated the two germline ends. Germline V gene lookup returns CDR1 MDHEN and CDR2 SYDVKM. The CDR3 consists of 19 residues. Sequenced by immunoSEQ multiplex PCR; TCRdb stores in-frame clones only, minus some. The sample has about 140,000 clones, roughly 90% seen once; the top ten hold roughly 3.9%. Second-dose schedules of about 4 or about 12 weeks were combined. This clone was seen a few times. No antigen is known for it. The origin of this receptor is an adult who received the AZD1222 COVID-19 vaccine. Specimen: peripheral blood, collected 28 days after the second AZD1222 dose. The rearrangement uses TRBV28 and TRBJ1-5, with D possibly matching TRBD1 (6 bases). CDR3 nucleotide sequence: TGTGCCAGCAGTTCCCGTAACGTAGGGGGGACCGGGGTGAATCAGCCCCAGCATTTT. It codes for CASSSRNVGGTGVNQPQHF.